Presented here are 27 T cell receptor beta chains from one specimen sequenced in a study of cytomegalovirus exposure and HLA in healthy donors. The PCR was carried out with 60 Vbeta primers and 13 Jbeta primers. TCRdb's copy holds only in-frame clones and misses some; the assay was immunoSEQ multiplex PCR. This sample's table reports roughly 100,000 clones. The specimen was PBMCs. All receptors come from a woman in her 30s in good health and CMV-seronegative.

The chain employs TRBV5-4 and TRBJ1-2; 10 bases match TRBD1. CDR1 and CDR2 from the germline V gene are SGHNT and YYREEE (reference sequence). CDR3 size: 14 residues. J gave up 6 bases and V 2 bases, and 4 bases lay outside the gene matches. The CDR3 sequence is CASSLVDRGNGYTF. CDR3 coding DNA: TGTGCCAGCAGCTTAGTGGACAGGGGGAATGGCTACACCTTC.

The chain has TRBV11-2 and TRBJ1-1; D is ambiguous. Trimming took off 3 bases at V and 1 base at J, with 9 bases between the two ends. CDR1 SGHAT and CDR2 FQNNGV come from the germline V gene. CDR3 length equals 14 residues. The CDR3 reads CASSFSAQNTEAFF. The CDR3, as DNA: TGTGCCAGCAGCTTCAGCGCACAGAACACTGAAGCTTTCTTT.

The chain is built from TRBV28 and TRBJ2-7; D perhaps matches TRBD1 (5 bases). Trimming pared 4 bases from V and 0 bases from J, leaving 16 bases between. There are 16 residues in the CDR3. The germline gives CDR1 MDHEN, CDR2 SYDVKM. The CDR3 here is CASSSTPTAYSYEQYF. The CDR3 region has the DNA TGTGCCAGCAGTTCTACTCCGACAGCCTACTCCTACGAGCAGTACTTC.

The gene calls are TRBV9 and TRBJ2-3, with D possibly matching TRBD2 (5 bases). The V end lost 0 bases, the J end lost 0 bases, and 8 bases lay between the germline ends. CDR3 length: 15 amino acids. Germline CDR1 and CDR2: SGDLS and YYNGEE. CDR3 region: CASSVGLQSTDTQYF. The CDR3 DNA is TGTGCCAGCAGCGTAGGACTACAGAGCACAGATACGCAGTATTTT.

The chain joins TRBV21-1 to TRBJ2-1; the DNA was not used to check the table's D call, TRBD2. TRBV21-1 is an annotated pseudogene. This CDR3 is built from 15 residues. The CDR3 bases are TGTGCCAGCAGCAGACTACTAGCAGCGTACAATGAGCAGTTCTTC. Translating it yields CASSRLLAAYNEQFF.

With regard to this clone: This same CDR3 is encoded by further DNA sequences in the sample. The chain couples TRBV5-1 to TRBJ1-5, with a weak D call TRBD1 (5 bases). Germline CDR1 and CDR2: SGHRS and YFSETQ. The CDR3 is 14 amino acids. Trimming stripped 4 bases from V and 2 bases from J, with 10 bases between. This CDR3 is CASSLEGGNQPQHF. CDR3 nucleotides: TGCGCCAGCAGCCTCGAAGGGGGCAATCAGCCCCAGCATTTT.

This chain links TRBV5-1 with TRBJ1-1; D unclear. The CDR3 consists of 16 residues. Per the germline V gene, CDR1 is SGHRS and CDR2 is YFSETQ. With 0 bases removed from V and 2 bases from J, the gap between germline ends came to 14 bases. CDR3 region: CASSLDPPGSNTEAFF. CDR3 DNA: TGCGCCAGCAGCTTGGACCCCCCCGGGAGTAACACTGAAGCTTTCTTT.

This chain links TRBV18 with TRBJ2-1, with 8 bases identical to TRBD2. Germline values: CDR1 KGHSH, CDR2 LQKENI. The V and J ends lost 10 bases and 6 bases, in that order; junction bases with no gene match: 14. CDR3 length equals 15 residues. This chain's CDR3 is CATLSGAGTGNEQFF. In DNA form, the CDR3 reads TGTGCCACCCTTAGCGGGGCCGGGACTGGCAATGAGCAGTTCTTC.

The rearrangement links TRBV5-1 to TRBJ2-5, with 11 bases identical to TRBD2. CDR1 and CDR2 from the germline V gene are SGHRS and YFSETQ. With V trimmed by 0 bases and J by 5 bases, 15 bases remained unmatched. The CDR3 contains 19 residues. The CDR3 nucleotides are TGCGCCAGCAGCTTGGCCATGGTGGCTAGCGGGGGGACTGAGGAGACCCAGTACTTC. Translation: CASSLAMVASGGTEETQYF. The full variable domain, in which reference TRBV5-1 and TRBJ2-5 provide the parts outside the CDR3, is KAGVTQTPRYLIKTRGQQVTLSCSPISGHRSVSWYQQTPGQGLQFLFEYFSETQRNKGNFPGRFSGRQFSNSRSEMNVSTLELGDSALYLCASSLAMVASGGTEETQYFGPGTRLLVL.

V is TRBV6-5 and J is TRBJ1-2; 10 nucleotides match TRBD1. Germline V lookup: CDR1 MNHEY, CDR2 SVGAGI. Trimming removed 2 bases from V and 10 bases from J; junction bases left unmatched: 10. CDR3 length equals 15 residues. The CDR3 loop reads CASSYGDRGGGSYTF. The DNA for the CDR3 is TGTGCCAGCAGTTACGGGGACAGGGGAGGGGGTTCCTACACCTTC.

The V and J genes are TRBV28 and TRBJ1-5; weak D call: TRBD1 (5 bases). V gave up 6 bases and J gave up 11 bases, with 14 bases separating them. Germline lookup yields CDR1 MDHEN and CDR2 SYDVKM. This CDR3 region has 12 residues. CDR3 loop: CASRPQGLAQHF. CDR3 sequence (DNA): TGTGCCAGCAGACCCCAGGGTCTTGCCCAGCATTTT.

About this clone: In the same sample, other DNA sequences code for this CDR3. The J gene is TRBJ2-6, the V gene TRBV28; D possibly corresponds to TRBD1 (5 bases). Per the germline V gene, CDR1 is MDHEN and CDR2 is SYDVKM. Deletions cut 6 bases from V and 0 bases from J, with 15 bases between. This CDR3 region has 17 residues. The DNA for the CDR3 is TGTGCCAGCAGCCTGGGGCACGACAGCTCTGGGGCCAACGTCCTGACTTTC. Residues: CASSLGHDSSGANVLTF.

The V call is TRBV29-1, the J call TRBJ2-7; 9 bases are shared with TRBD1. The junction had 13 bases not matched to a gene; V was cut back by 6 bases and J by 7 bases. CDR3 length: 14 residues. CDR1 and CDR2 (germline): SQVTM, ANQGSEA. In DNA, the CDR3 is TGCAGCGTGTCCGGGACAGGGACGACAGGGGAGCAGTACTTC. It specifies CSVSGTGTTGEQYF.

V gene TRBV5-6 combines with J gene TRBJ2-5; 14 nucleotides line up with TRBD2. CDR3 size: 16 residues. J gave up 4 bases and V 3 bases, and 5 bases lay outside the gene matches. Looked up from germline, CDR1 is SGHDT and CDR2 is YYEEEE. The CDR3 protein is CASSYRLAGGVETQYF. CDR3 coding DNA: TGTGCCAGCAGCTATAGACTAGCGGGGGGGGTAGAGACCCAGTACTTC.

In DNA, the CDR3 is TGTGCCAGCAGCCCCCGACAGGACAATCAGCCCCAGCATTTT. Its translation is CASSPRQDNQPQHF. This chain joins TRBV6-6 and TRBJ1-5; maybe TRBD1 (6 bases). This CDR3 is 14 amino acids long. Trimming stripped 6 bases from V and 3 bases from J, with 12 bases between. Per germline, CDR1 MNHNY and CDR2 SVGAGI (reference sequence).

The chain uses TRBV27 and TRBJ2-7; 11 nucleotides line up with TRBD2. The CDR3 loop spans 14 amino acids. The germline V gene has CDR1 MNHEY and CDR2 SMNVEV (reference sequence). The ends lost 7 bases at V and 2 bases at J; junction bases unmatched: 4. The CDR3 reads CASTRLAGPYEQYF. CDR3 nucleotide sequence: TGTGCCAGCACCCGACTAGCGGGACCCTACGAGCAGTACTTC.

The gene calls are TRBV28 and TRBJ2-1; the match to TRBD2 covers 8 bases. The CDR3 contains 14 residues. V gave up 2 bases and J gave up 7 bases; unmatched junction bases: 4. Germline V gene lookup returns CDR1 MDHEN and CDR2 SYDVKM. The CDR3 DNA reads TGTGCCAGCAGTTTAGCGGGAGGATCAAATGAGCAGTTCTTC. The encoded protein is CASSLAGGSNEQFF.

This chain connects TRBV9 to TRBJ2-3, with a possible D match to TRBD1 (6 bases). CDR3 length equals 14 residues. Germline V gene sequence: CDR1 SGDLS, CDR2 YYNGEE. V was pared by 3 bases and J by 0 bases, with 8 bases between. The CDR3 DNA follows: TGTGCCAGCAGCGCAGGACAGAGCACAGATACGCAGTATTTT. It codes for CASSAGQSTDTQYF. Together with reference TRBV9 and TRBJ2-3, the CDR3 gives the full variable domain: DSGVTQTPKHLITATGQRVTLRCSPRSGDLSVYWYQQSLDQGLQFLIQYYNGEERAKGNILERFSAQQFPDLHSELNLSSLELGDSALYFCASSAGQSTDTQYFGPGTRLTVL.

The CDR3 DNA sequence: TGTGCCAGCAGTTCGTCCCTGGCGGGGGGCCCCTACGAGCAGTACTTC. Translated, it gives CASSSSLAGGPYEQYF. This sequence joins TRBV6-5 and TRBJ2-7, with 8 nucleotides matching TRBD2. The V and J ends lost 4 bases and 2 bases, in that order; junction bases with no gene match: 10. This CDR3 is 16 amino acids long. The germline CDR1 and CDR2 sequences are MNHEY and SVGAGI.

V usage is TRBV11-3 and J usage is TRBJ2-3; a possible D gene is TRBD2 (6 bases). Germline V lookup: CDR1 SGHNT, CDR2 YENEEA. Trimming left V 5 bases short and J 4 bases short, with 10 bases between. The CDR3 is made up of 13 amino acids. The CDR3 nucleotides are TGTGCCAGCAGCACACGGGGGTCAGATACGCAGTATTTT. Its protein product is CASSTRGSDTQYF.

This sequence joins TRBV28 and TRBJ1-4; tentative D call: TRBD1 (5 bases). Trimming took 2 bases from V and 7 from J, leaving 8 bases between them. Germline CDR1 and CDR2: MDHEN and SYDVKM. The CDR3 is 13 residues long. As DNA, the CDR3 is TGTGCCAGCAGTTTAATAGGGGCTGAAAAACTGTTTTTT. This sequence encodes CASSLIGAEKLFF.

The gene calls are TRBV4-1 and TRBJ1-3; D is unresolved. Per the germline V gene, CDR1 is MGHRA and CDR2 is YSYEKL. V lost 4 bases and J lost 0, with 16 bases in between. The CDR3 consists of 17 residues. CDR3 coding DNA: TGCGCCAGCAGCCCGAAGAGGAGAGGAATCTCTGGAAACACCATATATTTT. Encoded protein: CASSPKRRGISGNTIYF.

V and J are TRBV7-3 and TRBJ1-2, with a tentative D call TRBD1 (6 bases). With 5 bases removed from V and 10 bases from J, the gap between germline ends came to 17 bases. Germline loops: CDR1 SGHTA, CDR2 FQGTGA. This CDR3 comprises 13 residues. The CDR3: CASSPGQGRDYTF. The CDR3 DNA sequence: TGTGCCAGCAGCCCAGGGCAGGGGAGAGACTACACCTTC.

The chain joins TRBV27 to TRBJ2-7, with 13 positions matching TRBD2. With V trimmed by 5 bases and J by 2 bases, 3 bases remained unmatched. The CDR3 extends over 15 amino acids. Germline CDR1 MNHEY, CDR2 SMNVEV (reference sequence). CDR3 sequence: CASSLTSGGTYEQYF. The CDR3 nucleotides are TGTGCCAGCAGTCTGACTAGCGGGGGGACCTACGAGCAGTACTTC.

The genes are TRBV19 and TRBJ1-1; possible D gene TRBD1, 5 bases. The V and J ends lost 6 bases and 5 bases respectively, with 16 bases between them. This CDR3 region has 14 residues. Germline assignment: CDR1 LNHDA and CDR2 SQIVND (reference sequence). CDR3 protein: CASSPGEEWTEAFF. CDR3 sequence (DNA): TGTGCCAGTAGCCCGGGGGAAGAATGGACTGAAGCTTTCTTT.

This rearrangement joins TRBV6-6 to TRBJ2-1; no reliable D call. V gave up 6 bases and J gave up 2 bases, with 14 bases separating them. CDR3 size: 15 residues. In germline, CDR1 is MNHNY, CDR2 SVGAGI (reference sequence). The CDR3 sequence is CASSPPLETYNEQFF. CDR3 bases: TGTGCCAGCAGCCCCCCGCTGGAGACCTACAATGAGCAGTTCTTC.

V is TRBV7-6 and J is TRBJ2-3; a weak D match, TRBD1 (6 bases). CDR3 length: 13 amino acids. Per germline, CDR1 SGHVS and CDR2 FNYEAQ. V lost 0 bases and J lost 11, with 12 bases in between. The CDR3 region is CASSLAIVQGQYF. The CDR3 nucleotides read TGTGCCAGCAGCTTAGCGATAGTACAGGGGCAGTATTTT.